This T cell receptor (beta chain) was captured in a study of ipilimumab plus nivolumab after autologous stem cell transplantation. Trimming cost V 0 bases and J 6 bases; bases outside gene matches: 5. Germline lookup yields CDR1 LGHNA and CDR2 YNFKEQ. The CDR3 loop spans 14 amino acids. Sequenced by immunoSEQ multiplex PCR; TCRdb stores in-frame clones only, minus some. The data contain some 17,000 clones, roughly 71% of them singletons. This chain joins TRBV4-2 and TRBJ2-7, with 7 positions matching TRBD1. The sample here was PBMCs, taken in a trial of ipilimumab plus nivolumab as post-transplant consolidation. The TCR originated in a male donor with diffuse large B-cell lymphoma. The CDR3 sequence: CASSQDPDRLEQYF. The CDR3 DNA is TGTGCCAGCAGCCAAGACCCGGACAGGCTCGAGCAGTACTTC.